This T cell receptor beta chain is drawn from a study of PD-1 blockade in classical Hodgkin lymphoma. Findings and limits, study-wide: The study found that TCR diversity rose significantly by C4D1 in CD4+ but not CD8+ cells. Whatever underlies the repertoire differences (possibly disease activity or prior therapy) remains undefined. After ASCT, patients who started nivolumab under 1 year later were excluded.

Details on this clone: Its antigen is unidentified. Other nucleotide sequences from this sample produce the same CDR3.

The CDR3 is 13 amino acids. V lost 6 bases and J lost 1, with 8 bases in between. Germline V gene lookup returns CDR1 MGHDK and CDR2 SYGVNS. Documented time point: cycle 4 day 1 (C4D1), after about 6 weeks of nivolumab. There was relapse after autologous stem cell transplantation in every patient, and there was variation in brentuximab vedotin exposure. This table comes from immunoSEQ multiplex PCR, and its TCRdb copy is limited to in-frame clones, with some not included. Among approximately 41,000 clones listed, 66% were seen once. The receptor was derived from a human donor with classical Hodgkin lymphoma. The sequences come from peripheral blood mononuclear cells (PBMCs), collected before the fourth cycle of nivolumab. The chain links TRBV25-1 to TRBJ2-3; the D is unclear. The CDR3 DNA reads as TGTGCCAGCAGCCTAACGGGCACAGATACGCAGTATTTT. Its protein is CASSLTGTDTQYF.